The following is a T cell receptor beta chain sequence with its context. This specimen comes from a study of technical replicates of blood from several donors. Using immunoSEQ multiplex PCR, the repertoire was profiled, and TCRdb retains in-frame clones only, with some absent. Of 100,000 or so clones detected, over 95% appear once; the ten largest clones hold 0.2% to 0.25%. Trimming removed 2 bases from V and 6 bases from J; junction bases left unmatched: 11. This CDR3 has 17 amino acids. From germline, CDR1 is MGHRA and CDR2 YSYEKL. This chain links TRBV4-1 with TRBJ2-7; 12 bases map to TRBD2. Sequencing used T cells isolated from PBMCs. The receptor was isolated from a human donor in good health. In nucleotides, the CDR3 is TGCGCCAGCAGCCAACGACTAGCGGGAGCCGGTCGGAGCGAGCAGTACTTC. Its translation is CASSQRLAGAGRSEQYF.